A selection of T cell receptor beta chains follows, all from one sample in a study of blood T cell repertoires in COVID-19. Sequencing was performed with immunoSEQ multiplex PCR; in TCRdb, only in-frame clones are kept and a portion is missing. The table shows about 330,000 clones, with around four fifths occurring only once. Sequencing input: peripheral blood. These receptors all stem from a woman aged 50 to 65 with acute or convalescent COVID-19. The CDR3 runs from the conserved cysteine through the conserved F or W. The order of the fields is D gene, J gene, clone size, V gene, CDR3 DNA, CDR3 protein. The D gene is left open where the match is weak. Not all rows give a size; the values are once, few, many and, for expanded clones, a class.

>TRBD2|TRBJ2-1|few|TRBV6-1
TGTGCCAGCAGTGAAGTAGCGGGTTCTGGGAATGAGCAGTTCTTC
CASSEVAGSGNEQFF
>TRBD2|TRBJ2-1|once|TRBV2
TGTGCCAGCAGAACGACTAGCGGGAGGGGTGGTGAGCAGTTCTTC
CASRTTSGRGGEQFF
>TRBD1|TRBJ1-4|-|TRBV25-1
TGTGCCAGCAGTGATGCAGGACAGGGGGATGAAAAACTGTTTTTT
CASSDAGQGDEKLFF
>-|TRBJ1-1|-|TRBV7-3
TGTGCCAGCAGCTTGTGGGCCAACACTGAAGCTTTCTTT
CASSLWANTEAFF
>TRBD2|TRBJ2-3|-|TRBV7-9
TGTGCCAGCAGTATTGGGTCGACTAGCGGATCAGATACGCAGTATTTT
CASSIGSTSGSDTQYF
>TRBD2|TRBJ2-1|-|TRBV29-1
TGCAGCTCCGGGGGGATGGGGCTGGATGAGCAGTTCTTC
CSSGGMGLDEQFF
>TRBD1|TRBJ1-4|-|TRBV27
TGTGCCAGCAGTTCCTGGACAGGCGCAACTAATGAAAAACTGTTTTTT
CASSSWTGATNEKLFF
>-|TRBJ1-1|-|TRBV18
TGTGCCAGCTCAGGCGGGTCATTGAGAGGGTCAAGCGCTGAAGCTTTCTTT
CASSGGSLRGSSAEAFF
>-|TRBJ2-3|few|TRBV7-9
TGTGCCAGCAGCTTTGACCCAGGGTCGGATACGCAGTATTTT
CASSFDPGSDTQYF
>TRBD2|TRBJ2-3|-|TRBV5-4
TGTGCCAGCAGCCCAGCGGGGGGGCACACAGATACGCAGTATTTT
CASSPAGGHTDTQYF